Shown below are 31 T cell receptor beta chains from a single sample sequenced in a study of Graves' ophthalmopathy and Graves' hyperthyroidism. For repertoire sequencing, the TCR beta CDR3 regions were amplified from RNA transcripts. After a first-round RT-PCR with HTBI primers, a second-round multiplex PCR was run. TCRdb redid the calling of the multiplex PCR reads with MiXCR, one entry per CDR3 protein. The sample holds over a million distinct CDR3 sequences, about 36% seen once. The sequenced sample consisted of peripheral blood or thyroid tissue (not recorded which). The receptors come from an adult man with Graves' hyperthyroidism.

This clonotype was observed many times. Mismatch with germline at one junction end may stem from a read error. This chain connects TRBV5-1 to TRBJ1-2; 9 bases map to TRBD1. Germline-derived CDR1 and CDR2 are SGHRS and YFSETQ. The CDR3 has 13 amino acids. The CDR3 region is CASSLQGADGYTF. The DNA of the CDR3 is TGTGCCAGCAGCTTACAGGGGGCGGACGGCTACACCTTC.

This chain connects TRBV10-3 to TRBJ1-4, with 9 positions matching TRBD1. CDR1 and CDR2 (germline): ENHRY, SYGVKD. The CDR3 runs 15 residues. V lost 10 bases and J lost 4; bases outside the gene matches: 10. CDR3 amino acids: CATSPGQGRNEKLFF. CDR3 in DNA: TGTGCCACCAGCCCGGGACAGGGACGTAATGAAAAACTGTTTTTT.

This clonotype was seen ten or more times. This sequence joins TRBV7-6 and TRBJ2-7; tentative D call: TRBD2 (5 bases). The V gene's germline CDR1 is SGHVS and CDR2 FNYEAQ. This CDR3 comprises 13 residues. Trimming stripped 3 bases from V and 7 bases from J, with 13 bases between. Here the CDR3 DNA reads TGTGCCAGCAGCTTTGAGCATTCGGGGGAGCAGTACTTC. It yields the protein CASSFEHSGEQYF.

As concerns this clonotype: No conserved phenylalanine or tryptophan is present at the end of the CDR3, so a read error is the likely explanation. No DNA is shown, since the ends of the CDR3 on it are uncertain; the CDR3 is the one TCRdb lists. The rearrangement uses TRBV29-1 and TRBJ1-1. With termini counted, the CDR3 has 8 amino acids. Germline V lookup: CDR1 SQVTM, CDR2 ANQGSEA. CDR3 sequence: CSVEGQGL.

The genes are TRBV7-6 and TRBJ2-7; D might be TRBD1 (5 bases). The length of the CDR3 is 14 residues. Germline CDR1 and CDR2: SGHVS and FNYEAQ. V was clipped by 5 bases and J by 3 bases, with 14 bases between them. The CDR3 DNA sequence: TGTGCCAGCAGCCCTCAGGACACGTTCTACGAGCAGTACTTC. Translating gives CASSPQDTFYEQYF.

This clonotype was detected once. This rearrangement joins TRBV5-1 to TRBJ1-1, with D tentatively TRBD1 (5 bases). Germline CDR1 reads SGHRS; CDR2 reads YFSETQ. The CDR3 has 14 residues. Trimming pared 0 bases from V and 7 bases from J, leaving 13 bases between. CDR3 sequence: CASSLDLGTLEAFF. The CDR3, as DNA: TGCGCCAGCAGCTTGGACCTAGGGACGCTTGAAGCTTTCTTT.

The table lists this clonotype with many counts. The chain couples TRBV7-8 to TRBJ2-7; possible D gene TRBD2, 5 bases. The germline V gene encodes CDR1 SGHVS and CDR2 FQNEAQ. The V gene lost 5 bases and the J gene lost 1 base, with 15 bases spanning the gap. This CDR3 is built from 15 residues. The CDR3 spells CASSPPYSGSYEQYF. Written as DNA, the CDR3 is TGTGCCAGCAGCCCCCCGTACAGCGGATCCTACGAGCAGTACTTC.

This clonotype was seen more than once but under ten times. The chain carries TRBV20-1 and TRBJ2-7; 11 nucleotides match TRBD1. The germline V gene encodes CDR1 DFQATT and CDR2 SNEGSKA (reference sequence). The V gene end was trimmed by 4 bases and the J gene end by 5 bases; junction bases not matched to a gene: 7. The CDR3 runs 14 residues. Here the CDR3 DNA reads TGCAGTGCTACTCAGGACAGGGGGCTTGACGAGCAGTACTTC. Amino acids: CSATQDRGLDEQYF.

This clonotype was seen many times. The rearrangement uses TRBV2 and TRBJ1-1, with 7 bases that match TRBD1. The CDR3 contains 14 residues. J lost 1 base, V lost 9 bases, and 8 bases had no gene match. Germline V gives CDR1 SNHLY, CDR2 FYNNEI. As DNA, the CDR3 is TGTGCCAGGTCCGACAGGGCTCGGAACACTGAAGCTTTCTTT. This translates into CARSDRARNTEAFF. The entire variable domain, with the rest obtained from reference TRBV2 and TRBJ1-1, is as follows: EPEVTQTPSHQVTQMGQEVILRCVPISNHLYFYWYRQILGQKVEFLVSFYNNEISEKSEIFDDQFSVERPDGSNFTLKIRSTKLEDSAMYFCARSDRARNTEAFFGQGTRLTVV.

This clonotype came up many times. This chain uses TRBV6-2 or TRBV6-3 with TRBJ1-6; 7 nucleotides align to TRBD1. The germline CDR1 and CDR2 sequences are MNHEY and SVGEGT. The junction had 8 bases not matched to a gene; V was cut back by 6 bases and J by 9 bases. The CDR3 is 14 residues long. DNA of the CDR3: TGTGCCAGCAGCCTCACAGGGGAGGCTTCACCCCTCCACTTT. It specifies CASSLTGEASPLHF.

Many counts were recorded for this clonotype. CDR3 loop: CASSLTGQGYTEAFF. The DNA of the CDR3 is TGTGCCAGCAGCTTAACCGGACAGGGGTACACTGAAGCTTTCTTT. The chain is built from TRBV7-8 and TRBJ1-1; 9 bases agree with TRBD1. V shed 2 bases and J 3 bases; nucleotides not matched to a gene: 4. Germline V gene sequence: CDR1 SGHVS, CDR2 FQNEAQ. This CDR3 contains 15 residues.

The V gene is TRBV12-3 or TRBV12-4, the J gene TRBJ1-2; D not certain. The CDR3 consists of 14 residues. Trimming pared 3 bases from V and 6 bases from J, leaving 14 bases between. CDR3 sequence: CASSFDSGGDGYTF. In DNA, the CDR3 is TGTGCCAGCAGTTTCGACTCGGGCGGTGATGGCTACACCTTC.

The J gene is TRBJ1-2, the V gene TRBV10-3, with TRBD1 matching 8 bases. The CDR3 is 12 residues long. The junction had 9 bases not matched to a gene; V was cut back by 10 bases and J by 8 bases. Germline-derived CDR1 and CDR2 are ENHRY and SYGVKD. The CDR3: CASITGTGGYTF. CDR3 DNA sequence: TGTGCCAGCATTACCGGGACAGGCGGCTACACCTTC.

Only a few counts were recorded for this clonotype. The chain employs TRBV28 and TRBJ1-2; 7 bases are shared with TRBD1. The germline V gene encodes CDR1 MDHEN and CDR2 SYDVKM. The CDR3 totals 15 residues. V lost 2 bases to trimming and J lost 4 bases; unmatched junction nucleotides: 7. For the CDR3, the DNA is TGTGCCAGCAGTTTACCTTCACAGGGGAGCTATGGCTACACCTTC. Its translation: CASSLPSQGSYGYTF.

This clonotype was found many times. The chain carries TRBV12-3 or TRBV12-4 and TRBJ1-1, with 7 positions matching TRBD1. J was trimmed by 2 bases and V by 6 bases; bases with no gene match: 9. This CDR3 contains 15 residues. In DNA form, the CDR3 reads TGTGCCAGCAGACCCCAGGGGGGAGGAAACACTGAAGCTTTCTTT. As protein: CASRPQGGGNTEAFF.

This clonotype was seen a few times. The rearrangement joins TRBV12-3 or TRBV12-4 to TRBJ1-5; no definite D call. There are 13 residues in the CDR3. The V gene lost 3 bases and the J gene lost 8 bases, with 11 bases spanning the gap. The CDR3 region has the DNA TGTGCCAGCAGTTTTTTCTCGGGAGAGCCCCAGCATTTT. As protein: CASSFFSGEPQHF.

This clonotype was picked up many times. V and J are TRBV5-1 and TRBJ2-2; D gene unclear. The CDR3 loop spans 12 amino acids. The germline V and J ends were trimmed by 5 bases and 1 base, with 3 bases remaining between them. Germline V CDR1 and CDR2: SGHRS, YFSETQ. As DNA, the CDR3 is TGCGCCAGCAGGTGGAACACCGGGGAGCTGTTTTTT. Protein sequence: CASRWNTGELFF.

In this sample, this clonotype turned up a few times. This sequence may be a read error, since a much larger clone differs from it by one base. V is TRBV10-3 and J is TRBJ1-2; D is undetermined. The germline V gene encodes CDR1 ENHRY and CDR2 SYGVKD. With 6 bases removed from V and 5 bases from J, the gap between germline ends came to 7 bases. The CDR3 is made up of 11 amino acids. The CDR3, as DNA: TGTGCCATCAGGCCCGATTATGGCTACACCTTC. Residues: CAIRPDYGYTF.

The V and J genes are TRBV12-3 or TRBV12-4 and TRBJ2-7, with 10 bases that match TRBD2. Trimming cost V 6 bases and J 5 bases; bases outside gene matches: 7. The CDR3 loop spans 14 amino acids. The CDR3 reads CASSHLAGDNEQYF. For the CDR3, the DNA is TGTGCCAGCAGCCATCTAGCGGGAGATAACGAGCAGTACTTC.

The CDR3 here is CATSEVNEVNEQFF. CDR3 coding DNA: TGTGCCACCAGTGAGGTGAACGAGGTTAATGAGCAGTTCTTC. The chain employs TRBV24-1 and TRBJ2-1; D unresolved. The V end was cut by 4 bases, the J end by 7 bases, with 13 bases between. The CDR3 contains 14 residues. The V gene's germline CDR1 is KGHDR and CDR2 SFDVKD.

This clonotype was detected ten times or more. The chain couples TRBV7-2 to TRBJ2-6; D unclear. V lost 7 bases to trimming and J lost 4 bases, with 11 bases between them. Germline lookup yields CDR1 SGHTA and CDR2 FQGNSA. The CDR3 sequence is 14 residues long. CDR3 DNA sequence: TGTGCCAGCAACCACAGCCCAGGGGCCAACGTCCTGACTTTC. Translated: CASNHSPGANVLTF.

This clonotype appeared many times. This sequence joins TRBV7-2 and TRBJ2-7, with D perhaps matching TRBD1 or TRBD2 (6 bases each). The CDR3 has 14 residues. Trimming removed 1 base from V and 2 bases from J, with 9 bases in between. Germline loops: CDR1 SGHTA, CDR2 FQGNSA. The CDR3 region has the DNA TGTGCCAGCAGCTTAGAGGGGGGTCCCTACGAGCAGTACTTC. It is translated as CASSLEGGPYEQYF.

The V gene is TRBV18, the J gene TRBJ1-5, with 7 bases that match TRBD1. The CDR3 runs 15 residues. The V gene end was trimmed by 3 bases and the J gene end by 5 bases; junction bases not matched to a gene: 7. Germline V gene lookup returns CDR1 KGHSH and CDR2 LQKENI. The CDR3 reads CASSPGTAPDQPQHF. CDR3 sequence (DNA): TGTGCCAGCTCACCCGGGACAGCCCCCGATCAGCCCCAGCATTTT.

The chain recombines TRBV25-1 with TRBJ1-6; the D is unclear. The ends were cut back, 8 bases at V and 9 bases at J, with 20 bases in the middle. This CDR3 contains 15 residues. Germline V lookup: CDR1 MGHDK, CDR2 SYGVNS. The CDR3: CASRRTAYYGSPLHF. DNA of the CDR3: TGTGCCAGCCGGCGGACGGCCTATTATGGTTCACCCCTCCACTTT.

This clonotype came up a few times. The V gene is TRBV3-1, the J gene TRBJ1-2; no clear D. Germline values: CDR1 LGHDT, CDR2 YNNKEL (reference sequence). V was shortened by 0 bases and J by 8 bases, with 7 bases between the two germline ends. This CDR3 spans 12 amino acids. The CDR3 region has the DNA TGTGCCAGCAGCCAAGATCTGAGGGGCTACACCTTC. Protein: CASSQDLRGYTF.

Note on this clonotype: A clone one base away is much larger, so this may be a read error. The chain has TRBV7-2 and TRBJ1-2, with D possibly being TRBD1 (5 bases). Germline V CDR1 and CDR2: SGHTA, FQGNSA. The CDR3 extends over 15 amino acids. V dropped 5 bases and J dropped 4 bases, with 17 bases sitting between them. CDR3 residues: CASSQARGRLYGYTF. The CDR3 DNA reads TGTGCCAGCAGCCAGGCCCGGGGACGGCTCTATGGCTACACCTTC.

The chain is built from TRBV29-1 and TRBJ2-5; D may be TRBD1 or TRBD2 (6 bases each). The J call may be in error: the DNA end matches TRBJ2-7 better. CDR3 length: 13 amino acids. Germline lookup yields CDR1 SQVTM and CDR2 ANQGSEA. The CDR3 here is CSAGLWGADEQYF. CDR3 sequence (DNA): TGCAGCGCCGGACTCTGGGGGGCGGACGAGCAGTACTTC.

This clonotype showed up many times. The chain joins TRBV5-6 to TRBJ1-5; TRBD1 matches 9 bases. The V segment lost 4 bases and the J segment 7 bases; nucleotides outside the gene matches: 9. Germline values: CDR1 SGHDT, CDR2 YYEEEE. CDR3 length: 15 residues. In nucleotides, the CDR3 is TGTGCCAGCAGCACCGCGACAGGGGGAAGGCAGCCCCAGCATTTT. Translation gives CASSTATGGRQPQHF. Full variable domain (missing parts from reference TRBV5-6 and TRBJ1-5): DAGVTQSPTHLIKTRGQQVTLRCSPKSGHDTVSWYQQALGQGPQFIFQYYEEEERQRGNFPDRFSGHQFPNYSSELNVNALLLGDSALYLCASSTATGGRQPQHFGDGTRLSIL.

The chain combines TRBV7-2 with TRBJ2-2; perhaps TRBD1 as D (5 bases). V gave up 6 bases and J gave up 8 bases, with 10 bases separating them. The CDR3 covers 12 residues. Germline V gene sequence: CDR1 SGHTA, CDR2 FQGNSA. The CDR3 here is CASRGWTGELFF. The CDR3 DNA reads TGTGCCAGCAGAGGTTGGACAGGGGAGCTGTTTTTT.

This clonotype has ten or more counts. The chain is built from TRBV29-1 and TRBJ2-2, with TRBD1 matching 10 bases. Germline CDR1 SQVTM, CDR2 ANQGSEA. The CDR3 is made up of 17 amino acids. J gave up 6 bases and V 5 bases, and 15 bases lay outside the gene matches. The CDR3 DNA follows: TGCAGCGTTAGCTCGTCCGCAAGGACAGGGGGTGCCGGGGAGCTGTTTTTT. Its protein is CSVSSSARTGGAGELFF.

The V gene is TRBV10-3, the J gene TRBJ1-1, with a weak D call TRBD1 (6 bases). The CDR3 spans 13 residues. Germline V gene sequence: CDR1 ENHRY, CDR2 SYGVKD. The ends were cut back, 10 bases at V and 0 bases at J, with 12 bases in the middle. CDR3 in amino acids: CATNRALNTEAFF. CDR3 nucleotides: TGTGCCACAAACAGGGCCTTGAACACTGAAGCTTTCTTT.